This is a list of T cell receptor beta chains from one sample in a study of cytotoxic CD8 clonotypes in ibrutinib-treated CLL. TCRdb keeps only in-frame clones here, not all; method: immunoSEQ multiplex PCR. This sample carries approximately 120,000 clones, 50% to 65% of them seen once, and the ten largest clones take 37%. Specimen: PBMCs, collected after 24 months of ibrutinib treatment. These receptors all come from a human donor with chronic lymphocytic leukemia. CDR3s include the opening cysteine and the closing phenylalanine or tryptophan. The D gene is left open where the match is weak. Clone size is stated in some rows and not others, as once, few, many or a class when expanded.

J gene: TRBJ1-3
D gene: NA
V gene: TRBV11-3
clone size: few
CDR3 DNA: TGTGCCAGCAGCTCCGGACGAATTCCTGGAAACACCATATATTTT
CDR3 protein: CASSSGRIPGNTIYF

J gene: TRBJ2-4
D gene: NA
V gene: TRBV5-4
clone size: few
CDR3 DNA: TGTGCCAGCAGCGCAGCGTCTACTAACATTCAGTACTTC
CDR3 protein: CASSAASTNIQYF

J gene: TRBJ1-5
D gene: TRBD1
V gene: TRBV30
clone size: many
CDR3 DNA: TGTGCCTGGAGTTATGACAGGGGCAGTCAGCCCCAGCATTTT
CDR3 protein: CAWSYDRGSQPQHF

J gene: TRBJ1-2
D gene: NA
V gene: TRBV6-1
clone size: NA
CDR3 DNA: TGTGCCACCAAGTCGGGGGGGCCCTATGGCTACACCTTC
CDR3 protein: CATKSGGPYGYTF

J gene: TRBJ2-7
D gene: TRBD1
V gene: TRBV29-1
clone size: few
CDR3 DNA: TGCAGCGTTCGACGAACAGGGGGCGAGCAGTACTTC
CDR3 protein: CSVRRTGGEQYF

J gene: TRBJ1-1
D gene: NA
V gene: TRBV29-1
clone size: NA
CDR3 DNA: TGCAGCGCACAGAACACTGAAGCTTTCTTT
CDR3 protein: CSAQNTEAFF

J gene: TRBJ2-3
D gene: NA
V gene: TRBV7-3
clone size: NA
CDR3 DNA: TGTGCCAGCAGCTGGCAGTCAAACACAGATACGCAGTATTTT
CDR3 protein: CASSWQSNTDTQYF

J gene: TRBJ2-1
D gene: TRBD1
V gene: TRBV6-4
clone size: NA
CDR3 DNA: TGTGCCAGACTTAACCCAGGGACAGGGTTTATACGGGGCTACAATGAGCAGTTCTTC
CDR3 protein: CARLNPGTGFIRGYNEQFF

J gene: TRBJ1-2
D gene: TRBD1
V gene: TRBV7-9
clone size: NA
CDR3 DNA: TGTGCCAGCAGCGGCCGGGACAGGGGAGGCTATGGCTACACCTTC
CDR3 protein: CASSGRDRGGYGYTF

J gene: TRBJ2-5
D gene: TRBD2
V gene: TRBV7-2
clone size: NA
CDR3 DNA: TGTGCCAGCAGCTTAACGGGGGGCCAAGAGACCCAGTACTTC
CDR3 protein: CASSLTGGQETQYF